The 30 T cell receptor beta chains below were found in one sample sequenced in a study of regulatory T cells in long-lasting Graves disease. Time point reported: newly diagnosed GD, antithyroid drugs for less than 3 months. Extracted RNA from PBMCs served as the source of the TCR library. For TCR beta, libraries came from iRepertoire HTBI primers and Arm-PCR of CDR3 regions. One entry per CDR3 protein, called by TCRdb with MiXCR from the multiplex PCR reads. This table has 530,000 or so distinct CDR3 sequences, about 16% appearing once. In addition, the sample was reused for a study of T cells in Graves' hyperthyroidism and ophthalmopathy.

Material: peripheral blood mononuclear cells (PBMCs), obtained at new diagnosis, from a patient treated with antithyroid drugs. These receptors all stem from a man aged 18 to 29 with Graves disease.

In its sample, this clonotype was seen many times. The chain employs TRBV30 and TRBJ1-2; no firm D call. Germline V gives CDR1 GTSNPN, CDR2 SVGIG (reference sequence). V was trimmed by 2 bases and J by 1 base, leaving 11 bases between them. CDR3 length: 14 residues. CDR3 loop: CAWSFAGLNYGYTF. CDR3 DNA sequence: TGTGCCTGGAGTTTCGCGGGCCTTAACTATGGCTACACCTTC.

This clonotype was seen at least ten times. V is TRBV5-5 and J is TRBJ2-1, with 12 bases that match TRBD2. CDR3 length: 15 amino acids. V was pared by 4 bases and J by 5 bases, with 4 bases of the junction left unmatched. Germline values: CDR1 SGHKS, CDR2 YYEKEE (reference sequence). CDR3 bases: TGTGCCAGCAGCACCGGACTAGCGGGAAACAATGAGCAGTTCTTC. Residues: CASSTGLAGNNEQFF.

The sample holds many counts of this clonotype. The CDR3 bases are TGTGCCAGCAGCCAACGGAGGACAACTAGTTACGAGCAGTACTTC. Its protein product is CASSQRRTTSYEQYF. The V and J genes are TRBV3-1 and TRBJ2-7, with D tentatively TRBD1 or TRBD2 (5 bases each). The CDR3 covers 15 residues. CDR1 and CDR2 from the germline V gene are LGHDT and YNNKEL (reference sequence). V was clipped by 2 bases and J by 4 bases, with 15 bases between them.

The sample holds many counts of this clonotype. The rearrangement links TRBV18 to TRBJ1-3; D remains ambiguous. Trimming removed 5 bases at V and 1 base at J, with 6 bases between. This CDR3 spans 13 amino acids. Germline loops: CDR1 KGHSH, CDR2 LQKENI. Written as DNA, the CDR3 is TGTGCCAGCTCATCTTATTCTGGAAACACCATATATTTT. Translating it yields CASSSYSGNTIYF.

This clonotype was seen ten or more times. CDR3 residues: CASSTPPGYEQYF. In DNA form, the CDR3 reads TGTGCCAGCAGCACTCCTCCGGGCTACGAGCAGTACTTC. V and J are TRBV7-9 and TRBJ2-7; D gene unclear. This CDR3 comprises 13 residues. Per germline, CDR1 SEHNR and CDR2 FQNEAQ (reference sequence). The V end was cut by 5 bases, the J end by 3 bases, with 11 bases between.

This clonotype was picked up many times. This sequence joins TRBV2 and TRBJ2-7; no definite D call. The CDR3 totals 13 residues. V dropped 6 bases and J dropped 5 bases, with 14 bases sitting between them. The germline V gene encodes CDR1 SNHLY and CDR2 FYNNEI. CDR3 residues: CASRQTKDHEQYF. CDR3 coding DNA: TGTGCCAGCAGACAAACTAAGGACCACGAGCAGTACTTC.

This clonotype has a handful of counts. The chain's CDR3 is CSAIPPRGNQPQHF. The CDR3 DNA sequence: TGCAGTGCTATACCCCCGAGGGGCAATCAGCCCCAGCATTTT. This chain links TRBV20-1 with TRBJ1-5, with D unclear. The CDR3 contains 14 residues. Trimming took off 4 bases at V and 2 bases at J, with 12 bases between the two ends. CDR1 is DFQATT and CDR2 is SNEGSKA in the germline V gene (reference sequence).

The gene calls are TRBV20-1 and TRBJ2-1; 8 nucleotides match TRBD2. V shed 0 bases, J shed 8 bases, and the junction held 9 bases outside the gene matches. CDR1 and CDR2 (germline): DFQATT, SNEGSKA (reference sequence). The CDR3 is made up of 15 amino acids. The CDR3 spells CSARDPGVSGDEQFF. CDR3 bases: TGCAGTGCTAGAGATCCCGGAGTTAGCGGGGATGAGCAGTTCTTC.

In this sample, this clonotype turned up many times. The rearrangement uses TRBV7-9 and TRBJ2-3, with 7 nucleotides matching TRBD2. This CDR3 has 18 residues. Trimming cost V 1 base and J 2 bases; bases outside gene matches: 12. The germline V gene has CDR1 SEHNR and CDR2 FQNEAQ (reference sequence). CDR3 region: CASSLVGKGRATTDTQYF. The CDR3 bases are TGTGCCAGCAGCTTAGTAGGCAAGGGGAGGGCCACCACAGATACGCAGTATTTT.

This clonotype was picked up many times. This CDR3 reads CSARPGGTYEQYF. The CDR3 DNA is TGCAGTGCTAGACCGGGGGGGACCTACGAGCAGTACTTC. This sequence joins TRBV20-1 and TRBJ2-7; 8 positions match TRBD2. The CDR3 spans 13 residues. The V and J ends lost 2 bases and 2 bases, in that order; junction bases with no gene match: 2. Germline V gene sequence: CDR1 DFQATT, CDR2 SNEGSKA (reference sequence).

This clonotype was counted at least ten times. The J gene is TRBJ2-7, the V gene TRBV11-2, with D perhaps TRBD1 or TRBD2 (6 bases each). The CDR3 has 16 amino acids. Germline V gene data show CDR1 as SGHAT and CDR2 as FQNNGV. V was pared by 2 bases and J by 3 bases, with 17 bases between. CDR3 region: CASSLKGVAGYYEQYF. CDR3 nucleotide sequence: TGTGCCAGCAGCTTAAAGGGGGTCGCGGGGTACTACGAGCAGTACTTC.

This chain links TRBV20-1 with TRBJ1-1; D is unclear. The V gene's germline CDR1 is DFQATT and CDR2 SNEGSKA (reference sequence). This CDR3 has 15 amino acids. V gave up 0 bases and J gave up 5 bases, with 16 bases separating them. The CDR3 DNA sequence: TGCAGTGCTAGAGATTTCGCTGCCGGCGGAACTGAAGCTTTCTTT. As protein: CSARDFAAGGTEAFF.

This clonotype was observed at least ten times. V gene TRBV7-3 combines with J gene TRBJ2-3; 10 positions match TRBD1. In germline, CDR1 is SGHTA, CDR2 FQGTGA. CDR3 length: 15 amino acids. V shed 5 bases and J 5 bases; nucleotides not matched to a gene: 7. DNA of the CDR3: TGTGCCAGCAGCCAGACAGGGGGCCCAAGAGATACGCAGTATTTT. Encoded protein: CASSQTGGPRDTQYF.

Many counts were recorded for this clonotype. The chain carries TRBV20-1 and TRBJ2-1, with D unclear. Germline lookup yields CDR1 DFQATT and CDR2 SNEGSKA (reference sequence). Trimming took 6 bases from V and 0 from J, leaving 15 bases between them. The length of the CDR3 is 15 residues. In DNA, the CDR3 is TGCAGTGCACCTCGGACGTCCAGCTCCTACAATGAGCAGTTCTTC. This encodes CSAPRTSSSYNEQFF.

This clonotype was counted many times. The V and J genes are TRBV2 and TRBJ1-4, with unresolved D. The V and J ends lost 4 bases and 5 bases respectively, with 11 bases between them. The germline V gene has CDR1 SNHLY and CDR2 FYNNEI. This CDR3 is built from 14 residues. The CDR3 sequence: CASSGQEINEKLFF. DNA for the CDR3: TGTGCCAGCAGTGGGCAGGAGATAAATGAAAAACTGTTTTTT.

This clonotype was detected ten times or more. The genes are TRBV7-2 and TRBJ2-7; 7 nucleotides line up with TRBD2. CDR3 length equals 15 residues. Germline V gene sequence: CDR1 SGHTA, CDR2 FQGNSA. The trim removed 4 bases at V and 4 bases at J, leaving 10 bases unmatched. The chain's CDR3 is CASSSRPGGGYEQYF. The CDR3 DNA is TGTGCCAGCAGCTCCCGTCCTGGCGGGGGATACGAGCAGTACTTC.

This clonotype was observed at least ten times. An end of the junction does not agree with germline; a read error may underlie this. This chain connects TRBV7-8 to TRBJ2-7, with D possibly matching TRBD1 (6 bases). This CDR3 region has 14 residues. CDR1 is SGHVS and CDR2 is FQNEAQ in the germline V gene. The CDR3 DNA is TGCGCCAGCAGCTTGGATCAGGGGCCCTACGAGCAGTACTTC. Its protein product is CASSLDQGPYEQYF.

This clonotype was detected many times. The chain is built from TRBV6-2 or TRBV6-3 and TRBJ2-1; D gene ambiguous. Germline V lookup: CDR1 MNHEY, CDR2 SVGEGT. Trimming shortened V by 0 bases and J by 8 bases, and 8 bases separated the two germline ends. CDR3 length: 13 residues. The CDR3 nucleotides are TGTGCCAGCAGTTACTCTGGTGCATATGAGCAGTTCTTC. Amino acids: CASSYSGAYEQFF.

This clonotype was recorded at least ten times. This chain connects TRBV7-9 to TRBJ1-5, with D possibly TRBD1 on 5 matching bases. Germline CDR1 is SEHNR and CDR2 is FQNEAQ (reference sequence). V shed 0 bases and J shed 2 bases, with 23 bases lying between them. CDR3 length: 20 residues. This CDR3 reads CASSLARSGTDARGNQPQHF. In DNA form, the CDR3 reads TGTGCCAGCAGCTTAGCCCGCTCCGGGACCGACGCACGGGGCAATCAGCCCCAGCATTTT.

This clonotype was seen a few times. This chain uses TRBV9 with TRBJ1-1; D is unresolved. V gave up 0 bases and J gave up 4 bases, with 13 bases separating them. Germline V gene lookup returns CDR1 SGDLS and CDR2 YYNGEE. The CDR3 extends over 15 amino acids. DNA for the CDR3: TGTGCCAGCAGCGTAGGGCAGACCGGAAGCACTGAAGCTTTCTTT. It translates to CASSVGQTGSTEAFF.

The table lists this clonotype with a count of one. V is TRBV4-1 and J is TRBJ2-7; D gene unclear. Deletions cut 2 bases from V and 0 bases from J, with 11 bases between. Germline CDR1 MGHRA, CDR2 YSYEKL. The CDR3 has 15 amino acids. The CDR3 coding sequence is TGCGCCAGCAGCCAACAGGCCTGGAGCTCCTACGAGCAGTACTTC. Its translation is CASSQQAWSSYEQYF.

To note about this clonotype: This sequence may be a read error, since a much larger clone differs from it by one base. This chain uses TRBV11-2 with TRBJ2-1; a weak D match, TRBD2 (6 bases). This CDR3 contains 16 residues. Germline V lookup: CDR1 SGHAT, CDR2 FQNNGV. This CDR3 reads CASSPGGPLSYDEQFF. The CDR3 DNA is TGTGCCAGCAGTCCCGGGGGACCCCTCTCCTACGATGAGCAGTTCTTC.

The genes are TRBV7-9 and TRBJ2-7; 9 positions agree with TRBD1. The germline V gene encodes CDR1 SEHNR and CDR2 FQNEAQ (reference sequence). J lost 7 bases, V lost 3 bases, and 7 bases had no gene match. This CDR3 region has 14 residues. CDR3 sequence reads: CASSLDRGDQEQYF. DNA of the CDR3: TGTGCCAGCAGCTTGGACAGGGGAGATCAAGAGCAGTACTTC.

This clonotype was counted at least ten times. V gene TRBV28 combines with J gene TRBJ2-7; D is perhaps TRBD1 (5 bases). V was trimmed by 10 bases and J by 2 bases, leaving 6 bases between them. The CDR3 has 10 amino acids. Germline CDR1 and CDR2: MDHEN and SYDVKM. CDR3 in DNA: TGTGCCACAGGGACCTACGAGCAGTACTTC. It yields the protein CATGTYEQYF.

The CDR3 region has the DNA TGTGCCAGCACGGGTCAGCTAGGATCTAACTATGGCTACACCTTC. Its protein is CASTGQLGSNYGYTF. V is TRBV28 and J is TRBJ1-2, with no clear D. The CDR3 extends over 15 amino acids. With 7 bases removed from V and 0 bases from J, the gap between germline ends came to 15 bases. The germline V gene encodes CDR1 MDHEN and CDR2 SYDVKM.

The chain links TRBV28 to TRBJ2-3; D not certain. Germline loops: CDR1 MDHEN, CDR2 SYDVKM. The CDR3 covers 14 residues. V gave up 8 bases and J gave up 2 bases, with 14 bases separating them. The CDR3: CASRPGGNTDTQYF. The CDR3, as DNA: TGTGCCAGCCGCCCGGGCGGAAACACAGATACGCAGTATTTT.

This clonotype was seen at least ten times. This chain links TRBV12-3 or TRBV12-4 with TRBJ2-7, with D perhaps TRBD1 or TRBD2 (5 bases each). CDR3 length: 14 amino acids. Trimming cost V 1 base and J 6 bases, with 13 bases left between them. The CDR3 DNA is TGTGCCAGCAGTTTAGATCCGAGGGGTGGCGAGCAGTACTTC. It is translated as CASSLDPRGGEQYF.

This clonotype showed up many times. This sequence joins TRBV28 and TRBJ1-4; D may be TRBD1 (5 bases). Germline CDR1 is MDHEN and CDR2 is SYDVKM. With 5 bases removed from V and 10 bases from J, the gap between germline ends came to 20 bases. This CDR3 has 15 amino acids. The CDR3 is CASSPLREAKGKLFF. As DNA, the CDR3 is TGTGCCAGCAGTCCTCTCAGGGAGGCTAAGGGAAAACTGTTTTTT.

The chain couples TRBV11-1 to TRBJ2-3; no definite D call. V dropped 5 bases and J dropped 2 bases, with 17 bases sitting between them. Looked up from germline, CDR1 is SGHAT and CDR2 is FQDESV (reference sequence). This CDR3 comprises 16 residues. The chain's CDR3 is CASSLGSLGDTDTQYF. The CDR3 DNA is TGTGCCAGCAGCCTAGGGTCCCTTGGGGACACAGATACGCAGTATTTT.

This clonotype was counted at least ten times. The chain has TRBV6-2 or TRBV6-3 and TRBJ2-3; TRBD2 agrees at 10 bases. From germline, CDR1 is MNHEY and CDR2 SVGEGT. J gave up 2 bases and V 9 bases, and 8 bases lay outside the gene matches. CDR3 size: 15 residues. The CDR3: CASPPAGGVTDTQYF. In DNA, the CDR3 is TGTGCCAGTCCACCAGCGGGAGGGGTCACAGATACGCAGTATTTT.